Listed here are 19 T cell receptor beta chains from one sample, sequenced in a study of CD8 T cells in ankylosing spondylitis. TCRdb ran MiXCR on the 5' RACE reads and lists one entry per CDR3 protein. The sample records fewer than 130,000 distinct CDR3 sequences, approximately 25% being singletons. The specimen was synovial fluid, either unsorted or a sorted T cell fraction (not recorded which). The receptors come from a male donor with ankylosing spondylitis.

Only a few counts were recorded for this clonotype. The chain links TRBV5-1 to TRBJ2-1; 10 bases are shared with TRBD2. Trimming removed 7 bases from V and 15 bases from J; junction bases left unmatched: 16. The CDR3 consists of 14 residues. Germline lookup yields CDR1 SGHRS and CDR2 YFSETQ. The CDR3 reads CASGGIAGGSYLFF. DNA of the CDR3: TGCGCCAGCGGTGGAATAGCGGGAGGATCGTATCTGTTCTTC.

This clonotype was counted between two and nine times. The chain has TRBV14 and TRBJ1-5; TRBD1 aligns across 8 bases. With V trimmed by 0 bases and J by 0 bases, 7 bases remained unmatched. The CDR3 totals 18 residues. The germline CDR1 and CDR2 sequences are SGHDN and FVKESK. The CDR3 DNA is TGTGCCAGCAGCCAAGATTACGGCAGGGGGCTTAGCAATCAGCCCCAGCATTTT. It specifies CASSQDYGRGLSNQPQHF.

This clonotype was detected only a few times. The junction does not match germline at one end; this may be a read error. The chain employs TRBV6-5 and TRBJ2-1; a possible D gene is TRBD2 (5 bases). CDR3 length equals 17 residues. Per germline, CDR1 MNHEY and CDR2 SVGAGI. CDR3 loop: CASRYSSSSGSYNEQFF. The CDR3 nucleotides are TGTGCCAGCAGATACTCTTCTAGCAGCGGCTCCTACAATGAGCAGTTCTTC.

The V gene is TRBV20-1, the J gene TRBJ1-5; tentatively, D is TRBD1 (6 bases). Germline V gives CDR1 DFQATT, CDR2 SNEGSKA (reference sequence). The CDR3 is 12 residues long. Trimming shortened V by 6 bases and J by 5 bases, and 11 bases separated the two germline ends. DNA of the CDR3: TGCAGTGCGCGGGGGCATGATCAGCCCCAGCATTTT. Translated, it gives CSARGHDQPQHF.

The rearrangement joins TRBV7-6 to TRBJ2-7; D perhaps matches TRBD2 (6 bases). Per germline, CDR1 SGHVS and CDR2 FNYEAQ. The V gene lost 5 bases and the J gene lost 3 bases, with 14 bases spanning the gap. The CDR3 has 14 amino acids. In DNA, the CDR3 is TGTGCCAGCAGCGCTAGGGACTTGTACTACGAGCAGTACTTC. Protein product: CASSARDLYYEQYF. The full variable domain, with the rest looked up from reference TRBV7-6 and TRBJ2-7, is GAGVSQSPRYKVTKRGQDVALRCDPISGHVSLYWYRQALGQGPEFLTYFNYEAQQDKSGLPNDRFSAERPEGSISTLTIQRTEQRDSAMYRCASSARDLYYEQYFGPGTRLTVT.

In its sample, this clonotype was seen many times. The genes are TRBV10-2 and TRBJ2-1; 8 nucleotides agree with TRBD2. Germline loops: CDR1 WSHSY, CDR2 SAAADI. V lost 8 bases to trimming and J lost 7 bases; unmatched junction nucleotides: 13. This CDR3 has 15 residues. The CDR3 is CASHGPGERENEQFF. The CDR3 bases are TGCGCCAGCCATGGGCCGGGAGAGCGGGAGAATGAGCAGTTCTTC.

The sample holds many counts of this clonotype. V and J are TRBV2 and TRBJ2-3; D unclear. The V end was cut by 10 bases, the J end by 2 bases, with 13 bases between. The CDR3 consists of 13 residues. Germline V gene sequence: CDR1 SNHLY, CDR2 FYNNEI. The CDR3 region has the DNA TGTGCCATCCAGCGACCCCCCACAGATACGCAGTATTTT. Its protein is CAIQRPPTDTQYF.

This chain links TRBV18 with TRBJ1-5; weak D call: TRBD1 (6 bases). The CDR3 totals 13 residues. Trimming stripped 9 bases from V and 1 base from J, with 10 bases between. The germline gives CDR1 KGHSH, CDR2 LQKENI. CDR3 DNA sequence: TGTGCCAGTCAGGGGTTGAGCAATCAGCCCCAGCATTTT. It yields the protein CASQGLSNQPQHF.

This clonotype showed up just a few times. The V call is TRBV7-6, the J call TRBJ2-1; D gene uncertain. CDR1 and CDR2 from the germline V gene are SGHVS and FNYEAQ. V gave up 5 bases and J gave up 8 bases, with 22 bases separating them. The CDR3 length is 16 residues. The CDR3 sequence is CASSAKVLIEADEQFF. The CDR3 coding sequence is TGTGCCAGCAGCGCAAAGGTTCTCATAGAAGCCGATGAGCAGTTCTTC.

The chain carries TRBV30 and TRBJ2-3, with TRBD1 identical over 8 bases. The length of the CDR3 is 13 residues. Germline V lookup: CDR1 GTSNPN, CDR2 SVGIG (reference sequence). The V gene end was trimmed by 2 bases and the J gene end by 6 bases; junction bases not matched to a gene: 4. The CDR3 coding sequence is TGTGCCTGGAGTAGGAACAGGGGGGATACGCAGTATTTT. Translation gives CAWSRNRGDTQYF.

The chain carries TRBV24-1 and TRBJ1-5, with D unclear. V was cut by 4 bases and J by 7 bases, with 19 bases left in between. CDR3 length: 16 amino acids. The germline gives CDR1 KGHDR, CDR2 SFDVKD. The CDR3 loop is CATSDKRTGVGQPQHF. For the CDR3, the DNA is TGTGCCACCAGTGACAAGAGAACCGGGGTTGGACAGCCCCAGCATTTT.

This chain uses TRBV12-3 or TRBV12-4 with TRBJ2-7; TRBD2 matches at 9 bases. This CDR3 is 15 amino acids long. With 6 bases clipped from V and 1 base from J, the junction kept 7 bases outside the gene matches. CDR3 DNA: TGTGCCAGCAGATATAGACTAGCGGATTCCTACGAGCAGTACTTC. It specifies CASRYRLADSYEQYF.

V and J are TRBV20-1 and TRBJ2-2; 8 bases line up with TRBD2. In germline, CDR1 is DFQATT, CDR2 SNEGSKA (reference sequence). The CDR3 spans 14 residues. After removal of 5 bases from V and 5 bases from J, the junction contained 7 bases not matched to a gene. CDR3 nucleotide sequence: TGCAGTGCTCCAGCGGGAGCTGGGACCGGGGAGCTGTTTTTT. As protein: CSAPAGAGTGELFF.

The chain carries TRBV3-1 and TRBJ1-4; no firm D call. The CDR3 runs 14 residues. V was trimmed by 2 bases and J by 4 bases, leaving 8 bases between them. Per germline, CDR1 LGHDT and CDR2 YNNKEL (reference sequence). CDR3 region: CASSQSKGNEKLFF. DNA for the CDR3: TGTGCCAGCAGCCAATCAAAGGGTAATGAAAAACTGTTTTTT.

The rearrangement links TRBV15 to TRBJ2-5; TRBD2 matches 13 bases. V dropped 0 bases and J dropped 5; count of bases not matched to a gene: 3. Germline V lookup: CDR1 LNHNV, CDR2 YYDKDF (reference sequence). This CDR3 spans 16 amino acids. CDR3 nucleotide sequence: TGTGCCACCAGCAGAGATTGGACTAGCGGGAGTGAGACCCAGTACTTC. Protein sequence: CATSRDWTSGSETQYF.

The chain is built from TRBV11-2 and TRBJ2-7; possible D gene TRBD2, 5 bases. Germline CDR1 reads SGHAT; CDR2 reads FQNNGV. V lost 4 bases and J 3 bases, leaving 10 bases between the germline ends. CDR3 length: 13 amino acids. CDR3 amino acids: CASSSGVYYEQYF. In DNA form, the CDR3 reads TGTGCCAGCAGCTCCGGGGTCTACTACGAGCAGTACTTC.

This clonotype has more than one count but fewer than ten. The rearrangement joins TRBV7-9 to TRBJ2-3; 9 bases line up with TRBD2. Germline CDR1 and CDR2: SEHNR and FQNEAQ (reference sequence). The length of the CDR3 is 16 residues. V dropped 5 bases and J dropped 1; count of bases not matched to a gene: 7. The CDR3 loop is CASSTGTSSGTDTQYF. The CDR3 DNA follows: TGTGCCAGCAGCACCGGGACTAGCTCGGGCACAGATACGCAGTATTTT.

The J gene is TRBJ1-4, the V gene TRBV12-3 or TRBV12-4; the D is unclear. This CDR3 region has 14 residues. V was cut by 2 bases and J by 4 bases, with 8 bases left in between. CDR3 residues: CASSLWGDNEKLFF. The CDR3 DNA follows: TGTGCCAGCAGTTTATGGGGTGATAATGAAAAACTGTTTTTT.

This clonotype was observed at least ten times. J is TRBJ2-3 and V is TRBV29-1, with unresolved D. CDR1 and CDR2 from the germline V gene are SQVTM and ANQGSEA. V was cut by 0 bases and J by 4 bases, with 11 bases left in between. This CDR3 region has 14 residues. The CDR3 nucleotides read TGCAGCGTTGAAGATGGAATCAGAGCAGATACGCAGTATTTT. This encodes CSVEDGIRADTQYF.